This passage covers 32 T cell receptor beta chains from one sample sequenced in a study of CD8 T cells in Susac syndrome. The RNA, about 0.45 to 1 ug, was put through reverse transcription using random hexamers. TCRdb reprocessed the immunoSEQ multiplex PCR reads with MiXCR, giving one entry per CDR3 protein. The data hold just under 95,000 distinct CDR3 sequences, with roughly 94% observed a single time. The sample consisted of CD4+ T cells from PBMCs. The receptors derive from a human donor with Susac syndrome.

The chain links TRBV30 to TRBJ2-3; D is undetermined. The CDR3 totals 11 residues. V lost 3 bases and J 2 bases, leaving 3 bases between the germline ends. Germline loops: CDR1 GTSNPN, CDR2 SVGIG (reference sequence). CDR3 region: CAWRVTDTQYF. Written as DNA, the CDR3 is TGTGCCTGGAGAGTCACAGATACGCAGTATTTT.

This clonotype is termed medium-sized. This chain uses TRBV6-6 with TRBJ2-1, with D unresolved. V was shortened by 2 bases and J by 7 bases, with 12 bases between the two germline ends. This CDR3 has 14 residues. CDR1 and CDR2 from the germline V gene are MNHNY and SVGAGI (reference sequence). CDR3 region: CASSYMDGSNEQFF. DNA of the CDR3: TGTGCCAGCAGTTACATGGACGGATCAAATGAGCAGTTCTTC.

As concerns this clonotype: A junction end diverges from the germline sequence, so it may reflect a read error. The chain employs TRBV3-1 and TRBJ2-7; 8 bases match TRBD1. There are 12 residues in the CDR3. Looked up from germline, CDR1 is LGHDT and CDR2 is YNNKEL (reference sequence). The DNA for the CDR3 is TGTGCCAGCAGCCAAGGGGCCAGCAGGGGGCATTTC. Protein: CASSQGASRGHF.

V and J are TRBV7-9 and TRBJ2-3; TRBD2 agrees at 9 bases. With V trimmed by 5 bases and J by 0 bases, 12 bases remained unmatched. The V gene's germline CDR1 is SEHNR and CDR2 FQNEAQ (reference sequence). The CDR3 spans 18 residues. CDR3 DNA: TGTGCCAGCAGCCCAACTCCGGGACTAGCAATTAGCACAGATACGCAGTATTTT. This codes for CASSPTPGLAISTDTQYF.

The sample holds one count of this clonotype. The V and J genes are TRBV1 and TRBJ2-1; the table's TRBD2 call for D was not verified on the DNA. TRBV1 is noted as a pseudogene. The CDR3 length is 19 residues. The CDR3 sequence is CTSSPRTSGGGAAYNEQFF. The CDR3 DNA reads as TGCACCAGCAGCCCGCGGACTAGCGGGGGGGGAGCAGCCTACAATGAGCAGTTCTTC.

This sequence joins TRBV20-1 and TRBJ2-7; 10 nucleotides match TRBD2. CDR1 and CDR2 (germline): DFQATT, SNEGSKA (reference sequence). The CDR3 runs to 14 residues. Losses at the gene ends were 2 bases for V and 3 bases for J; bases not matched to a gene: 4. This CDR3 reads CSARSGTSVYEQYF. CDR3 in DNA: TGCAGTGCTAGATCCGGGACTAGCGTCTACGAGCAGTACTTC.

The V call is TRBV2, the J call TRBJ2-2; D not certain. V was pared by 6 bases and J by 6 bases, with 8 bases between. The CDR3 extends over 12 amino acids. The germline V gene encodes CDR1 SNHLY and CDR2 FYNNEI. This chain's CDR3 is CASRADPGELFF. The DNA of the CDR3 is TGTGCCAGCAGGGCCGACCCCGGGGAGCTGTTTTTT.

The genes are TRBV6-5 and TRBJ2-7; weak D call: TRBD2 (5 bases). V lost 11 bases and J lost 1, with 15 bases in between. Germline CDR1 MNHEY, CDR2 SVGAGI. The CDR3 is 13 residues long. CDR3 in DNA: TGTGCCGTCACTTCGGACTCTTCCTACGAGCAGTACTTC. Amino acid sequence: CAVTSDSSYEQYF.

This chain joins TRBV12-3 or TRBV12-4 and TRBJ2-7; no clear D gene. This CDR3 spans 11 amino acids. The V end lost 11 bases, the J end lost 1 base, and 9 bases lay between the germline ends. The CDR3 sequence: CARPRSYEQYF. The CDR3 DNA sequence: TGTGCCCGTCCCAGATCCTACGAGCAGTACTTC.

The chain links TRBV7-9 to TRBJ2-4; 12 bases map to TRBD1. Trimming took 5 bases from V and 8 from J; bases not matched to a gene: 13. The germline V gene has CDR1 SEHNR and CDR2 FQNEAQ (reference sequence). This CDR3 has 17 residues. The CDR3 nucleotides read TGTGCCAGCAGCCCCAGGGGGACAGGGGGCAGCAGGGACATTCAGTACTTC. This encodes CASSPRGTGGSRDIQYF.

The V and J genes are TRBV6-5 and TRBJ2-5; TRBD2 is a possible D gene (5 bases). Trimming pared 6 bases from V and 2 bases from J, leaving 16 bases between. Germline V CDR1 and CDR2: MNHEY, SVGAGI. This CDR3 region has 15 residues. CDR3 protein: CASSPGGLTQETQYF. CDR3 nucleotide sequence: TGTGCCAGCAGCCCGGGCGGACTCACTCAAGAGACCCAGTACTTC.

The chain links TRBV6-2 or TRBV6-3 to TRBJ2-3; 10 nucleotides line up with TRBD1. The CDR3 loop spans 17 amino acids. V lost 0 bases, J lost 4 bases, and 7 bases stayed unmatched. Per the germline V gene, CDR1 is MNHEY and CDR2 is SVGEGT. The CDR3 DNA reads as TGTGCCAGCAGTTACTCAGAAGGGGACAGGGGATCAGATACGCAGTATTTT. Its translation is CASSYSEGDRGSDTQYF.

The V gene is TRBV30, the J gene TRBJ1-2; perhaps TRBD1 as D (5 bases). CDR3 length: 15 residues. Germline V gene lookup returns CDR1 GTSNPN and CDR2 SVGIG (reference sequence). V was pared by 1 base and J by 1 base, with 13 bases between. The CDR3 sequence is CAWSGVRDGNYGYTF. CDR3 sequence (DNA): TGTGCCTGGAGTGGGGTCCGGGACGGTAACTATGGCTACACCTTC.

CDR3 sequence (DNA): TGTGCCAGCCTTCTGCCACTCCAAGAGACCCAGTACTTC. This sequence encodes CASLLPLQETQYF. This chain links TRBV3-1 with TRBJ2-5, with no clear D. In germline, CDR1 is LGHDT, CDR2 YNNKEL (reference sequence). Deletions cut 8 bases from V and 1 base from J, with 11 bases between. The CDR3 sequence is 13 residues long.

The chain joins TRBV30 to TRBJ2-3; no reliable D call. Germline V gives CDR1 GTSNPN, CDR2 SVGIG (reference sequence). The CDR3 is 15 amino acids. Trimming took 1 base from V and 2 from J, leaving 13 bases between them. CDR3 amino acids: CAWSAARADTDTQYF. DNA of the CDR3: TGTGCCTGGAGTGCTGCTAGGGCAGACACAGATACGCAGTATTTT.

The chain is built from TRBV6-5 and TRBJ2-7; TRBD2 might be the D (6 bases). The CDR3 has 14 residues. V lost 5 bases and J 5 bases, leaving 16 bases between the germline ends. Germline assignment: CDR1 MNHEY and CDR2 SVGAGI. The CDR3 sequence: CASSPARRGNEQYF. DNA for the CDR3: TGTGCCAGCAGTCCAGCACGCCGGGGGAACGAGCAGTACTTC.

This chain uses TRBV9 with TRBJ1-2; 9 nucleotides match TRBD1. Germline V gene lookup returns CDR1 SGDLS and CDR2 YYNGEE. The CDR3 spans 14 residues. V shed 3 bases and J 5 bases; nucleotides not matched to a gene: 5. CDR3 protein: CASSAVTGGYGYTF. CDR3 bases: TGTGCCAGCAGCGCGGTGACAGGGGGTTATGGCTACACCTTC.

CDR3 bases: TGTGCCAGCAGCGAAGGGACAGGGGGGTTCGAGCAGTACTTC. This sequence encodes CASSEGTGGFEQYF. This chain joins TRBV7-3 and TRBJ2-7; 11 bases are a match to TRBD1. This CDR3 is 14 amino acids long. The V and J ends lost 5 bases and 6 bases, in that order; junction bases with no gene match: 6. Germline values: CDR1 SGHTA, CDR2 FQGTGA. Full variable domain (missing parts from reference TRBV7-3 and TRBJ2-7): GAGVSQTPSNKVTEKGKYVELRCDPISGHTALYWYRQSLGQGPEFLIYFQGTGAADDSGLPNDRFFAVRPEGSVSTLKIQRTERGDSAVYLCASSEGTGGFEQYFGPGTRLTVT.

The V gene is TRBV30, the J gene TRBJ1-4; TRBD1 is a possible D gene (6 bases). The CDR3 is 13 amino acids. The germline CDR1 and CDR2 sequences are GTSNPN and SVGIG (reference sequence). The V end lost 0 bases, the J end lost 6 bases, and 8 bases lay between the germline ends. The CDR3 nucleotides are TGTGCCTGGAGTGTACAGGGTTATGAAAAACTGTTTTTT. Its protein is CAWSVQGYEKLFF.

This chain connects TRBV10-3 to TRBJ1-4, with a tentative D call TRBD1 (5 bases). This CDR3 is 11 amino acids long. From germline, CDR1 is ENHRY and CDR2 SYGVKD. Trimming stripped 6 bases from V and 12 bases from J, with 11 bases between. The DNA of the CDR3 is TGTGCCATCAGCGTGGGGGGGGAACTGTTTTTT. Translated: CAISVGGELFF.

This chain's CDR3 is CASSLQTEAFF. As DNA, the CDR3 is TGTGCCAGCAGTTTACAGACTGAAGCTTTCTTT. The J gene is TRBJ1-1, the V gene TRBV12-3 or TRBV12-4; D not resolved. The germline V and J ends were trimmed by 2 bases and 5 bases, with 3 bases remaining between them. The CDR3 runs to 11 residues.

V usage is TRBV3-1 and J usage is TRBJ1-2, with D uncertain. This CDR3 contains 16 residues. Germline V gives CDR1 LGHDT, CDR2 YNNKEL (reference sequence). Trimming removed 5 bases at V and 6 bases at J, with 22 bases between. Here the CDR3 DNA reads TGTGCCAGCAGCGCCTTTCTATCTCTCAGCCCCAATGGCTACACCTTC. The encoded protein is CASSAFLSLSPNGYTF.

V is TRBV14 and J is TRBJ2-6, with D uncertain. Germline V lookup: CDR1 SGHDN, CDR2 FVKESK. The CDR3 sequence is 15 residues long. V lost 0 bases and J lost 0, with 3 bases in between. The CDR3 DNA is TGTGCCAGCAGCCAAGAGTACTCTGGGGCCAACGTCCTGACTTTC. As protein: CASSQEYSGANVLTF.

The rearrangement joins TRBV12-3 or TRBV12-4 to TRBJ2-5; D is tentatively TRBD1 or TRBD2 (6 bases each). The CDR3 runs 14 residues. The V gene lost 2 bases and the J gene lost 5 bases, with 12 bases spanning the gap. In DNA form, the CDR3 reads TGTGCCAGCAGTTTACACAGGGAGGAGGAGACCCAGTACTTC. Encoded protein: CASSLHREEETQYF.

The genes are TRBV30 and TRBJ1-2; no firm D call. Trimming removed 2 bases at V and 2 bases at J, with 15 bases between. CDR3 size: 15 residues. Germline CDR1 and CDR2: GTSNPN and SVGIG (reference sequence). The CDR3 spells CAWSYPARPNYGYTF. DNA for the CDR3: TGTGCCTGGAGTTACCCGGCCCGCCCGAACTATGGCTACACCTTC.

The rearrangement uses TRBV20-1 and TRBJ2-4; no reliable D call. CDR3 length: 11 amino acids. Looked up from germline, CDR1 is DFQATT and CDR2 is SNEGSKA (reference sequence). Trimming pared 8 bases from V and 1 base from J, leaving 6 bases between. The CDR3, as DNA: TGCAGTATCGTCGCCAAAAACATTCAGTACTTC. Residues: CSIVAKNIQYF.

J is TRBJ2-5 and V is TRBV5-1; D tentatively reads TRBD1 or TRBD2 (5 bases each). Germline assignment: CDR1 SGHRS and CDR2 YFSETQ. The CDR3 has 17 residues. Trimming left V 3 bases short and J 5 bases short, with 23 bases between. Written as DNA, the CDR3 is TGCGCCAGCAGCTCCGCCTGGGGGACGGATTCTTTGGAGACCCAGTACTTC. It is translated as CASSSAWGTDSLETQYF.

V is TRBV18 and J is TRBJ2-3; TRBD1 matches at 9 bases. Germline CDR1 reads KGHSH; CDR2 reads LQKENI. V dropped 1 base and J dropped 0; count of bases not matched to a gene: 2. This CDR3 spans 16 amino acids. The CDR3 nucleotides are TGTGCCAGCTCACCACAGGGACAGGGTAGCACAGATACGCAGTATTTT. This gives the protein CASSPQGQGSTDTQYF.

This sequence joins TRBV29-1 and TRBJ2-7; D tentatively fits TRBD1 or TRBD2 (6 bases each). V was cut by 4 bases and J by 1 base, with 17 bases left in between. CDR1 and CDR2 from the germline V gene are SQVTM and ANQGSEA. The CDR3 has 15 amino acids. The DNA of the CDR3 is TGCAGCGTTGCCGGGACACCGACTAGTTCCTACGAGCAGTACTTC. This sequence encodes CSVAGTPTSSYEQYF.

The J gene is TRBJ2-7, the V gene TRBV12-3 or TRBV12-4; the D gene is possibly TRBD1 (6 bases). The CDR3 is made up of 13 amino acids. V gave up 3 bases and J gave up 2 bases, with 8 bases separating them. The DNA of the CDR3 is TGTGCCAGCAGTTTCCGGACAGCCTACGAGCAGTACTTC. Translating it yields CASSFRTAYEQYF.

CDR3 DNA sequence: TGTGCCAGCAGCCGGAAGACGGAAACGGGAGGCTACACCTTC. The encoded protein is CASSRKTETGGYTF. J is TRBJ1-2 and V is TRBV12-3 or TRBV12-4; D ambiguous. This CDR3 has 14 amino acids. Trimming removed 6 bases at V and 8 bases at J, with 19 bases between.

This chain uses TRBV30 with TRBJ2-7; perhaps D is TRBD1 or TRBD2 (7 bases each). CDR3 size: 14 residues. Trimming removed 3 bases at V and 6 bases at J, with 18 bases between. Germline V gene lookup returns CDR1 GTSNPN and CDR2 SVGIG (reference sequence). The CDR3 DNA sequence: TGTGCCTGGAGACTGACAGGGACTATTGGCGAGCAGTACTTC. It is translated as CAWRLTGTIGEQYF.